Included here is one T cell receptor beta chain sequence, with context. Which antigen it targets is not known. No per-base quality is available; no much larger clone lies one base away. The meaning of the sample's treatment or condition label: allogeneic hematopoietic cell transplantation with graft depleted of TCRalphabeta T cells and CD19 B cells. Transplant recipients were children who received TCRalphabeta/CD19-depleted allogeneic hematopoietic cell grafts. This entry is derived from a study of T-cell reconstitution after alpha-beta-depleted transplantation in children (dated by TCRdb to between 2015 and 2016). Notes on the research overall: Using TCR repertoire profiling, the study followed T-cell immune reconstitution in a quantitative way in children after TCRalphabeta/CD19-depleted allogeneic hematopoietic cell transplantation. Here is what the overall study found, with its caveats: The frequencies of hyperexpanded clones fell over the following months, and after one year, T-cell counts and TCRbeta diversity were mostly attributed to newly produced T cells. Apparently early alphabetaT-cell count recovery about two months after transplant reportedly relied on only several hundred rapidly expanded clones derived from non-depleted graft cells. In some patients, the high TCRbeta diversity seen at day 60 was put down to recipient T cells and intrathymic progenitors that had survived conditioning.

The library was generated by PCR. For sequencing, an Illumina HiSeq 2500 was employed. Molecular barcoding was employed in the preparation of TCR libraries, with unique molecular identifiers being used to normalize TCRbeta repertoire quantification. Using fastp at Q25 and MiXCR, TCRdb reprocessed the public reads and kept productive beta chains. Each entry is one CDR3 protein sequence, shown with its most common DNA and genes. In all, the sample holds a few hundred thousand distinct CDR3 sequences, and 43% of those were seen once. The top ten clonotypes cover 27% of the sample. Trimming removed 8 bases from V and 2 bases from J; the gene matches leave 6 bases unexplained. As encoded in the germline V gene, CDR1 is SGHVS while CDR2 is FNYEAQ. The CDR3, from cysteine to phenylalanine, totals 13 residues. Just the 39-base CDR3 DNA is kept, in frame starting at base 1.

The chain is encoded by TRBV7-6 joined to TRBJ2-7; TRBD1 aligns with 7 central bases. The source is a girl aged 2-10 years with aplastic anemia, due to receive a stem cell transplant. Sequenced here: PBMCs, sampled before TCRalphabeta/CD19-depleted stem cell transplant. CDR3 region: CASGPGTAYEQYF. The DNA reads as follows: TGTGCCAGCGGCCCCGGGACAGCCTACGAGCAGTACTTC.